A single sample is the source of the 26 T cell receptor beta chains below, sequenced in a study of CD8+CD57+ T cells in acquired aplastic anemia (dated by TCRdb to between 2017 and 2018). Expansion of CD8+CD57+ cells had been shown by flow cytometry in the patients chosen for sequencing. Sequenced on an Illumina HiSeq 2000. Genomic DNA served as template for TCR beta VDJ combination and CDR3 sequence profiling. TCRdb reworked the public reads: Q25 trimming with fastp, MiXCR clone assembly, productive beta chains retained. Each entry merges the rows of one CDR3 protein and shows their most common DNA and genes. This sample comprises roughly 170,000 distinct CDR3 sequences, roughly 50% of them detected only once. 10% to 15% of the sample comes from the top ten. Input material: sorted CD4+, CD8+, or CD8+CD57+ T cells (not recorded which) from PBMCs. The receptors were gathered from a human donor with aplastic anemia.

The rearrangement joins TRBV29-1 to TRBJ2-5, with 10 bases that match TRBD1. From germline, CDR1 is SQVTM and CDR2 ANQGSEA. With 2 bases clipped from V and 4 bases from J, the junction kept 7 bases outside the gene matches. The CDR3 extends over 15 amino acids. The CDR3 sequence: CSVERDRGLGETQYF. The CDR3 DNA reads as TGCAGCGTTGAACGGGACAGGGGCCTCGGAGAGACCCAGTACTTC.

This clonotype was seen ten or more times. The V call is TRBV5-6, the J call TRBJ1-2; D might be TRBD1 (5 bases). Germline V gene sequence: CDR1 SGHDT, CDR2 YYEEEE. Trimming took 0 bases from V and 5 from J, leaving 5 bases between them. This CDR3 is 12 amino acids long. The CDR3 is CASSLAGYGYTF. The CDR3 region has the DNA TGTGCCAGCAGCTTGGCAGGGTATGGCTACACCTTC.

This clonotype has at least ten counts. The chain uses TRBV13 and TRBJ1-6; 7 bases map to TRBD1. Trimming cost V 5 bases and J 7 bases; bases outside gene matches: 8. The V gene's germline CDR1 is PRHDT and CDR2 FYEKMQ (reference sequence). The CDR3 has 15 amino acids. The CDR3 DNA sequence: TGTGCCAGCAGCCCCGGGACAGCCTCCAATTCACCCCTCCACTTT. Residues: CASSPGTASNSPLHF.

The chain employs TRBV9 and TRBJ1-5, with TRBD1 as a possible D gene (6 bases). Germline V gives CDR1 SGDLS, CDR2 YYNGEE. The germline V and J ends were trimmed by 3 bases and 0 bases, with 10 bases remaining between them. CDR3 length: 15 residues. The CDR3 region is CASSAQDSSNQPQHF. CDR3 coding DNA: TGTGCCAGCAGCGCCCAGGACAGTAGCAATCAGCCCCAGCATTTT.

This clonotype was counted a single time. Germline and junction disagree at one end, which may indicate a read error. The CDR3 nucleotides read TGCGCCAGCAGAGCAGCCCCCGAGGACTACGGGCAGTACTTC. It codes for CASRAAPEDYGQYF. The chain employs TRBV10-2 and TRBJ2-7; perhaps TRBD2 as D (6 bases). Germline V gene sequence: CDR1 WSHSY, CDR2 SAAADI. This CDR3 spans 14 amino acids.

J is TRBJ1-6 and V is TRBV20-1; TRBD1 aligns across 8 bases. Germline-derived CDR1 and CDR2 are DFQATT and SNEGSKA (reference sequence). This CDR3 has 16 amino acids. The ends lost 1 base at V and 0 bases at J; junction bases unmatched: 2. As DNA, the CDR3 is TGCAGTGCTAGAGCTGGGACAGGCTCCTATAATTCACCCCTCCACTTT. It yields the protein CSARAGTGSYNSPLHF.

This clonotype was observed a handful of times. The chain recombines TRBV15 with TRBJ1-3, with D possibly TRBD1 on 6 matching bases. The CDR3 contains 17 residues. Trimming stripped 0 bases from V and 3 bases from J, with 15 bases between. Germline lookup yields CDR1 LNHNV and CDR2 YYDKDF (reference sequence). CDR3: CATSRDFRQVYGNTIYF. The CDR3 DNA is TGTGCCACCAGCAGAGATTTTCGACAGGTGTATGGAAACACCATATATTTT.

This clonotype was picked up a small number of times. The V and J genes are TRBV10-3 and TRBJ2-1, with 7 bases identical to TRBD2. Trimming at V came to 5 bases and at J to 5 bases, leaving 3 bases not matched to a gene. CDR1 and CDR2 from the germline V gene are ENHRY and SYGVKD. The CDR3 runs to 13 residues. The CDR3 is CAISNGLDNEQFF. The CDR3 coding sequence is TGTGCCATCAGTAACGGACTAGACAATGAGCAGTTCTTC.

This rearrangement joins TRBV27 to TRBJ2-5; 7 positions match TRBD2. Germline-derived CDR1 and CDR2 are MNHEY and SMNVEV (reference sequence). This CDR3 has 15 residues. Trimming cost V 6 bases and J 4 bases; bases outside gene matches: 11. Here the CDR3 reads CASSSGTTSAETQYF. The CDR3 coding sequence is TGTGCCAGCAGCTCCGGGACTACTAGCGCAGAGACCCAGTACTTC.

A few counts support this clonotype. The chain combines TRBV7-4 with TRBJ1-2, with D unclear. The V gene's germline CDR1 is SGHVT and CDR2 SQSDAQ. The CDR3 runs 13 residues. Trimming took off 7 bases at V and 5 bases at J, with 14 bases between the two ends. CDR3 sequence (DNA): TGTGCCAGCACCCGTCCATGGGGTTATGGCTACACCTTC. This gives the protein CASTRPWGYGYTF.

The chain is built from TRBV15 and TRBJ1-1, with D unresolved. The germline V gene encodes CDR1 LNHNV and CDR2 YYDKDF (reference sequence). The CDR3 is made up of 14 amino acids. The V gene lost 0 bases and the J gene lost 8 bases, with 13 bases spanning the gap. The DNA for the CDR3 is TGTGCCACCAGCAGAGATTGGTACCCAGTAGAAGCTTTCTTT. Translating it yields CATSRDWYPVEAFF. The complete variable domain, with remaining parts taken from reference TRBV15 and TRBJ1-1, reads DAMVIQNPRYQVTQFGKPVTLSCSQTLNHNVMYWYQQKSSQAPKLLFHYYDKDFNNEADTPDNFQSRRPNTSFCFLDIRSPGLGDTAMYLCATSRDWYPVEAFFGQGTRLTVV.

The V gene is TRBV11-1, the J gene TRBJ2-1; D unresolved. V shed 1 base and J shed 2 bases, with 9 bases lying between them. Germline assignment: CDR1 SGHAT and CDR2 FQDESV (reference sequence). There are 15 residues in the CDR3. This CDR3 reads CASSLGARPYNEQFF. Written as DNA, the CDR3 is TGTGCCAGCAGCTTAGGTGCACGACCCTACAATGAGCAGTTCTTC.

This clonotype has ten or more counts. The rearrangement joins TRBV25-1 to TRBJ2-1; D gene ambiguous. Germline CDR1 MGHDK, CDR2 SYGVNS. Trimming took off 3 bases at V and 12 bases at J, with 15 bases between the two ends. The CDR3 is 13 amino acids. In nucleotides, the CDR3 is TGTGCCAGCAGTGATGATACGGTACTTGGGCAGTTCTTC. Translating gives CASSDDTVLGQFF.

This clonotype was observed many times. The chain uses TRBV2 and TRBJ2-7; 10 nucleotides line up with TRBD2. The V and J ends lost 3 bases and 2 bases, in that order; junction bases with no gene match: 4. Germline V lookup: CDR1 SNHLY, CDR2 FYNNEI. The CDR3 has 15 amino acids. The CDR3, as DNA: TGTGCCAGCAGTGAGCGAGCGGGAGGGCCCTACGAGCAGTACTTC. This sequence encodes CASSERAGGPYEQYF.

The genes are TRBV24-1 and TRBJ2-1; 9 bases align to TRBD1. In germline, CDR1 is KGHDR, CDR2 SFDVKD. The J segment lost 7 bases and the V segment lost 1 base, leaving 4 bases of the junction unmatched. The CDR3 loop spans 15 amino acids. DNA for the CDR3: TGTGCCACCAGTGATTTTAATGGACAGGGGAATGAGCAGTTCTTC. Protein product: CATSDFNGQGNEQFF.

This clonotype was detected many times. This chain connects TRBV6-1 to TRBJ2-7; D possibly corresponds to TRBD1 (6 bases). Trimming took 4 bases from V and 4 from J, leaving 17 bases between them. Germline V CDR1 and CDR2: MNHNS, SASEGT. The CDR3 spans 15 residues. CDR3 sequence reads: CASSATGNPAYEQYF. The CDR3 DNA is TGTGCCAGCAGTGCTACAGGGAACCCAGCTTACGAGCAGTACTTC.

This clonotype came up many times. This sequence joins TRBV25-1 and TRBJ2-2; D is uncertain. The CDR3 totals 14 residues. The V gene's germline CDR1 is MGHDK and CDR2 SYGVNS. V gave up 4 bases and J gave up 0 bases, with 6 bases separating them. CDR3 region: CASSGYTNTGELFF. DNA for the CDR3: TGTGCCAGCAGTGGTTACACGAACACCGGGGAGCTGTTTTTT.

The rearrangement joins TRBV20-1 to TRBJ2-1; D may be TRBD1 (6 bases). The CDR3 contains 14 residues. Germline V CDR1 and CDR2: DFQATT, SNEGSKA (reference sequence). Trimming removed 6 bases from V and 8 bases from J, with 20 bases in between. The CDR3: CSASSLQGGDEQFF. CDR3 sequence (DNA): TGCAGTGCCAGCAGCCTACAGGGTGGCGATGAGCAGTTCTTC.

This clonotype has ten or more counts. The CDR3: CASSQTGRNQPQHF. CDR3 nucleotide sequence: TGTGCCAGCAGCCAGACAGGGCGCAATCAGCCCCAGCATTTT. The V call is TRBV6-1, the J call TRBJ1-5; TRBD1 aligns across 7 bases. Germline CDR1 is MNHNS and CDR2 is SASEGT. The CDR3 contains 14 residues. Trimming at V came to 6 bases and at J to 2 bases, leaving 4 bases not matched to a gene.

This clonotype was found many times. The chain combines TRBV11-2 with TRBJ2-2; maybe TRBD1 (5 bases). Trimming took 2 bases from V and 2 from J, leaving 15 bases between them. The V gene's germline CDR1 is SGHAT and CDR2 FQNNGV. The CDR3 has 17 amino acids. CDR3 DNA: TGTGCCAGCAGCTTAAACGGTGGGGCTGCCAACACCGGGGAGCTGTTTTTT. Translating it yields CASSLNGGAANTGELFF. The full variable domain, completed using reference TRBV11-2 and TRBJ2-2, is EAGVAQSPRYKIIEKRQSVAFWCNPISGHATLYWYQQILGQGPKLLIQFQNNGVVDDSQLPKDRFSAERLKGVDSTLKIQPAKLEDSAVYLCASSLNGGAANTGELFFGEGSRLTVL.

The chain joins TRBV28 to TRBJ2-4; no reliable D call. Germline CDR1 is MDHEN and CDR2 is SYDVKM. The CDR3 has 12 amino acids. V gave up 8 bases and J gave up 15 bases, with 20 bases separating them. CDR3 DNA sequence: TGTGCCAGCGCCTCACAGACCCGTTTTAGGTACTTC. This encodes CASASQTRFRYF.

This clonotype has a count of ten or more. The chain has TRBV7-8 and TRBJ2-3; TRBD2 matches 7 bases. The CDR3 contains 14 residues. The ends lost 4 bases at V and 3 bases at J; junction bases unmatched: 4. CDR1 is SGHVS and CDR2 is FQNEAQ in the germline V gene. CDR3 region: CASSSGLETDTQYF. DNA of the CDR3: TGTGCCAGCAGCTCCGGACTAGAAACAGATACGCAGTATTTT.

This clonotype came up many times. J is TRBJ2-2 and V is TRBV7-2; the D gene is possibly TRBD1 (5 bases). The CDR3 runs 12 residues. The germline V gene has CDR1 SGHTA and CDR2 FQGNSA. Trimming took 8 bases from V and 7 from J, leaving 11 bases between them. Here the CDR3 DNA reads TGTGCCAGCGAGTCAGGGCACGGGGAGCTGTTTTTT. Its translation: CASESGHGELFF.

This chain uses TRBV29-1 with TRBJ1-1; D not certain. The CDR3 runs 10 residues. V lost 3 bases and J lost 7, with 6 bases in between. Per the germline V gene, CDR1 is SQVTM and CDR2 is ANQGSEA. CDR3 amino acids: CSVEADEAFF. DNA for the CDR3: TGCAGCGTTGAGGCTGATGAAGCTTTCTTT.

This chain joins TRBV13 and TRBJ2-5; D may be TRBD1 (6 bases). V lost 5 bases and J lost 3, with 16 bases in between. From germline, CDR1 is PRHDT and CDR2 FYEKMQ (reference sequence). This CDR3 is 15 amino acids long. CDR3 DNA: TGTGCCAGCAGCGAACAGGGTCTTGGTGAAGAGACCCAGTACTTC. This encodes CASSEQGLGEETQYF. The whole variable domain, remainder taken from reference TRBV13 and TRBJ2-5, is AAGVIQSPRHLIKEKRETATLKCYPIPRHDTVYWYQQGPGQDPQFLISFYEKMQSDKGSIPDRFSAQQFSDYHSELNMSSLELGDSALYFCASSEQGLGEETQYFGPGTRLLVL.

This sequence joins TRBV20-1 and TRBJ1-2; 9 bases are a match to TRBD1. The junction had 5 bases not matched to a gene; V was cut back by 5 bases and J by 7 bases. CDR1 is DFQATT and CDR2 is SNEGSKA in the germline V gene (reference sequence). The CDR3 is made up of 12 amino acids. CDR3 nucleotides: TGCAGTGCTGAGGGACAGGGTCGTGGCTACACCTTC. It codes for CSAEGQGRGYTF.